Shown below are 19 T cell receptor beta chains from a single sample sequenced in a study of T cells after yellow fever vaccination. TCRdb called the 5' RACE reads again in MiXCR, with one record for every CDR3 protein. This table has approximately 350,000 distinct CDR3 sequences, under 14% appearing once. The sequencing used PBMCs, collected on the day of the first yellow fever vaccination. The receptors come from a man aged 18 to 29 who received the YFV17D yellow fever vaccine.

This clonotype was picked up a small number of times. The genes are TRBV12-3 or TRBV12-4 and TRBJ2-1; the D gene is possibly TRBD2 (6 bases). V lost 7 bases and J 0 bases, leaving 13 bases between the germline ends. The CDR3 has 15 residues. CDR3 in amino acids: CASTAGLSSYNEQFF. CDR3 in DNA: TGTGCCAGCACCGCGGGACTCAGCTCCTACAATGAGCAGTTCTTC.

The chain has TRBV5-1 and TRBJ2-1; 7 nucleotides match TRBD1. J was trimmed by 5 bases and V by 2 bases; bases with no gene match: 7. The CDR3 is 15 amino acids. Looked up from germline, CDR1 is SGHRS and CDR2 is YFSETQ. The DNA for the CDR3 is TGCGCCAGCAGCTTATATGGACAGGAAAACAATGAGCAGTTCTTC. Protein sequence: CASSLYGQENNEQFF.

In this sample, this clonotype turned up a few times. This chain joins TRBV7-3 and TRBJ2-1; a possible D gene is TRBD2 (7 bases). The CDR3 loop spans 13 amino acids. Germline V gene sequence: CDR1 SGHTA, CDR2 FQGTGA. V dropped 5 bases and J dropped 7 bases, with 12 bases sitting between them. The CDR3 loop reads CASSLAGANEQFF. As DNA, the CDR3 is TGTGCCAGCAGCCTCGCGGGGGCGAATGAGCAGTTCTTC.

This sequence joins TRBV7-8 and TRBJ2-7; 9 bases map to TRBD1. The germline CDR1 and CDR2 sequences are SGHVS and FQNEAQ. The V segment lost 2 bases and the J segment 3 bases; nucleotides outside the gene matches: 5. This CDR3 is built from 15 residues. The DNA for the CDR3 is TGTGCCAGCAGCTTAAGGGGGACAGGGAACTACGAGCAGTACTTC. It encodes CASSLRGTGNYEQYF.

This clonotype was observed a handful of times. This rearrangement joins TRBV6-1 to TRBJ2-7; D may be TRBD2 (6 bases). The CDR3 sequence is 14 residues long. Germline V gene data show CDR1 as MNHNS and CDR2 as SASEGT. V lost 2 bases, J lost 6 bases, and 14 bases lay in between. CDR3 DNA: TGTGCCAGCAGTGAATACGGGGGAAGGGGCGAGCAGTACGTC. It encodes CASSEYGGRGEQYV.

The V and J genes are TRBV7-9 and TRBJ2-5; D possibly matches TRBD1 or TRBD2 (6 bases each). The CDR3 covers 15 residues. The germline V gene encodes CDR1 SEHNR and CDR2 FQNEAQ (reference sequence). V lost 6 bases, J lost 1 base, and 15 bases lay in between. For the CDR3, the DNA is TGTGCCAGCAGTCATGGGGGGCTTATCCAAGAGACCCAGTACTTC. It is translated as CASSHGGLIQETQYF.

This clonotype was seen only a few times. J is TRBJ2-5 and V is TRBV20-1; 8 nucleotides align to TRBD2. The V gene end was trimmed by 1 base and the J gene end by 4 bases; junction bases not matched to a gene: 5. This CDR3 is 14 amino acids long. CDR1 is DFQATT, CDR2 SNEGSKA, per germline (reference sequence). CDR3 amino acids: CSARAGGAGETQYF. Written as DNA, the CDR3 is TGCAGTGCTAGAGCCGGGGGGGCCGGAGAGACCCAGTACTTC.

The chain links TRBV27 to TRBJ2-1, with a weak D call TRBD2 (6 bases). Trimming shortened V by 8 bases and J by 3 bases, and 11 bases separated the two germline ends. The CDR3 totals 13 residues. Germline CDR1 MNHEY, CDR2 SMNVEV (reference sequence). CDR3 sequence: CASGGAGYNEQFF. The CDR3 DNA reads as TGTGCCAGCGGGGGAGCGGGCTACAATGAGCAGTTCTTC.

The chain links TRBV5-6 to TRBJ1-1, with D possibly TRBD1 on 5 matching bases. V gave up 4 bases and J gave up 8 bases, with 15 bases separating them. This CDR3 has 13 amino acids. Per the germline V gene, CDR1 is SGHDT and CDR2 is YYEEEE. The CDR3 protein is CASSRVGRGEAFF. CDR3 DNA: TGTGCCAGCAGCCGCGTGGGACGAGGCGAAGCTTTCTTT.

This clonotype occurred many times. The junction departs from germline at one end; a sequencing error may be responsible. The chain recombines TRBV5-6 with TRBJ2-3; D remains ambiguous. CDR3 length equals 13 residues. Germline lookup yields CDR1 SGHDT and CDR2 YYEEEE. This CDR3 reads CASSLGPTYTQYF. The CDR3 DNA reads as TGTGCCAGCAGTTTAGGCCCCACATATACGCAGTATTTT. The whole variable domain, filled in from reference TRBV5-6 and TRBJ2-3, reads DAGVTQSPTHLIKTRGQQVTLRCSPKSGHDTVSWYQQALGQGPQFIFQYYEEEERQRGNFPDRFSGHQFPNYSSELNVNALLLGDSALYLCASSLGPTYTQYFGPGTRLTVL.

The chain links TRBV4-3 to TRBJ2-3; TRBD1 aligns across 8 bases. The CDR3 loop spans 16 amino acids. The junction had 7 bases not matched to a gene; V was cut back by 2 bases and J by 3 bases. The V gene's germline CDR1 is LGHNA and CDR2 YSLEER. This CDR3 reads CASSQLGTGRTDTQYF. The CDR3 DNA sequence: TGCGCCAGCAGCCAACTTGGGACAGGTCGTACAGATACGCAGTATTTT.

This clonotype has more than one count but fewer than ten. The chain couples TRBV4-3 to TRBJ1-2; the D is unclear. Germline loops: CDR1 LGHNA, CDR2 YSLEER. Trimming left V 0 bases short and J 2 bases short, with 4 bases between. This CDR3 has 13 residues. The CDR3 nucleotides are TGCGCCAGCAGCCAAGAAGAGAACTATGGCTACACCTTC. It encodes CASSQEENYGYTF.

The genes are TRBV4-1 and TRBJ1-4, with D possibly being TRBD1 (6 bases). Trimming took 5 bases from V and 14 from J, leaving 21 bases between them. Germline V gene lookup returns CDR1 MGHRA and CDR2 YSYEKL. This CDR3 comprises 14 residues. The CDR3 is CASSTSTGAGWLFF. CDR3 nucleotide sequence: TGCGCCAGCAGCACCTCAACGGGGGCCGGATGGCTGTTTTTT.

The CDR3 nucleotides are TGTGCCAGCAGCCTAACAGGGCTTAACCCCATTGAGCAGTTCTTC. It encodes CASSLTGLNPIEQFF. The genes are TRBV11-2 and TRBJ2-1; a possible D gene is TRBD1 (6 bases). Trimming took off 5 bases at V and 9 bases at J, with 20 bases between the two ends. The germline gives CDR1 SGHAT, CDR2 FQNNGV. The CDR3 is 15 residues long. Combining the CDR3 with reference TRBV11-2 and TRBJ2-1 gives the whole variable domain EAGVAQSPRYKIIEKRQSVAFWCNPISGHATLYWYQQILGQGPKLLIQFQNNGVVDDSQLPKDRFSAERLKGVDSTLKIQPAKLEDSAVYLCASSLTGLNPIEQFFGPGTRLTVL.

This clonotype came up a few times. The V and J genes are TRBV7-8 and TRBJ1-2; possibly TRBD1 for D (5 bases). Germline CDR1 is SGHVS and CDR2 is FQNEAQ. V lost 1 base to trimming and J lost 0 bases, with 9 bases between them. The CDR3 loop spans 15 amino acids. CDR3 protein: CASSLGGWTNYGYTF. CDR3 sequence (DNA): TGTGCCAGCAGCTTAGGGGGCTGGACTAACTATGGCTACACCTTC.

The J gene is TRBJ2-7, the V gene TRBV18, with 9 bases identical to TRBD1. Germline trimming cut 6 bases from V and 2 bases from J; bases unmatched to any gene: 8. Germline values: CDR1 KGHSH, CDR2 LQKENI. The CDR3 loop spans 15 amino acids. The CDR3 protein is CASSPTGGAAYEQYV. In DNA form, the CDR3 reads TGTGCCAGCTCGCCTACAGGGGGCGCAGCCTACGAGCAGTACGTC.

This sequence joins TRBV5-1 and TRBJ2-3; no firm D call. The CDR3 extends over 14 amino acids. Germline CDR1 SGHRS, CDR2 YFSETQ. The V and J ends lost 1 base and 2 bases respectively, with 8 bases between them. The CDR3 coding sequence is TGCGCCAGCAGCTTGACAGATTTCACAGATACGCAGTATTTT. Protein product: CASSLTDFTDTQYF.

In this sample, this clonotype turned up many times. The chain uses TRBV5-1 and TRBJ1-5; D not certain. The CDR3 extends over 15 amino acids. V lost 0 bases, J lost 1 base, and 8 bases lay in between. CDR1 and CDR2 (germline): SGHRS, YFSETQ. The chain's CDR3 is CASSLEGLSNQPQHF. In DNA, the CDR3 is TGCGCCAGCAGCTTGGAGGGTTTGAGCAATCAGCCCCAGCATTTT.

In this sample, this clonotype turned up a few times. The chain is built from TRBV4-3 and TRBJ2-3, with D perhaps matching TRBD1 (7 bases). There are 16 residues in the CDR3. Deletions cut 0 bases from V and 0 bases from J, with 10 bases between. The germline gives CDR1 LGHNA, CDR2 YSLEER. DNA for the CDR3: TGCGCCAGCAGCCAAGATCCAGGGGGGAGCACAGATACGCAGTATTTT. Its protein is CASSQDPGGSTDTQYF.